The clone carrying this TCR beta chain was observed many times. The authors prepared the TCRbeta library with unique molecular identifiers. TCRdb independently ran MiXCR on the PCR reads; one entry per CDR3 protein. The sample consists of 200,000 to 250,000 distinct CDR3 sequences, roughly 7.7% of them appearing once. The record originates from a study of T-cell reconstitution after alpha-beta-depleted transplantation in children. V lost 6 bases and J lost 3, with 12 bases in between. Germline V gene sequence: CDR1 MNHEY, CDR2 SVGEGT. The CDR3 consists of 14 residues. The receptor was derived from a male patient under 18 who had a stem cell transplant for acute lymphoblastic leukemia, so the T cells may come from the graft donor. The sample was PBMCs, mostly from graft donor cells, taken 180 days after TCRalphabeta/CD19-depleted stem cell transplant. J is TRBJ1-5 and V is TRBV6-2 or TRBV6-3, with unresolved D. CDR3 coding DNA: TGTGCCAGCAGAGCCGTCGACTTCAATCAGCCCCAGCATTTT. This translates into CASRAVDFNQPQHF.